A single sample gave rise to the 5 T cell receptor beta chains below, sequenced in a study of T cell responses to AZD1222 COVID-19 vaccine. Profiled with immunoSEQ multiplex PCR; TCRdb holds only in-frame clones, not every one. The sample holds 95,000 to 100,000 clones; roughly 87% are singletons and the top ten take approximately 15%. The specimen was peripheral blood, collected on day 0 of AZD1222 vaccination. The source of these receptors is an adult in good health.

The genes are TRBV5-1 and TRBJ1-1; tentatively, D is TRBD1 (5 bases). CDR1 is SGHRS and CDR2 is YFSETQ in the germline V gene. The CDR3 has 14 amino acids. The V end lost 4 bases, the J end lost 10 bases, and 20 bases lay between the germline ends. CDR3 bases: TGCGCCAGCAGCCCCGGGACTTATGAGGAGGTAGCTTTCTTT. Protein: CASSPGTYEEVAFF.

The chain combines TRBV5-1 with TRBJ1-3; tentative D call: TRBD1 (5 bases). Trimming left V 0 bases short and J 0 bases short, with 16 bases between. CDR3 length: 18 residues. CDR1 and CDR2 (germline): SGHRS, YFSETQ. The CDR3 here is CASSLVGQGIYSGNTIYF. CDR3 nucleotides: TGCGCCAGCAGCTTGGTCGGTCAGGGTATCTACTCTGGAAACACCATATATTTT.

V is TRBV7-3 and J is TRBJ1-5; the D gene is possibly TRBD1 (5 bases). The germline gives CDR1 SGHTA, CDR2 FQGTGA. V was clipped by 1 base and J by 2 bases, with 6 bases between them. This CDR3 region has 14 residues. The CDR3 nucleotides read TGTGCCAGCAGCTTAATGGGGGGCAATCAGCCCCAGCATTTT. Amino acid sequence: CASSLMGGNQPQHF.

CDR3 sequence reads: CASSQTTGQGLYQPQHF. Here the CDR3 DNA reads TGTGCCAGCAGCCAGACTACGGGACAGGGGCTATACCAGCCCCAGCATTTT. The rearrangement joins TRBV28 to TRBJ1-5; 10 nucleotides agree with TRBD1. The CDR3 is 17 residues long. Germline V CDR1 and CDR2: MDHEN, SYDVKM. J gave up 7 bases and V 6 bases, and 15 bases lay outside the gene matches.

The V gene is TRBV5-1, the J gene TRBJ2-7; the match to TRBD1 covers 7 bases. This CDR3 region has 14 residues. With 0 bases clipped from V and 2 bases from J, the junction kept 2 bases outside the gene matches. Looked up from germline, CDR1 is SGHRS and CDR2 is YFSETQ. The CDR3 here is CASSLDRGTYEQYF. CDR3 in DNA: TGCGCCAGCAGCTTGGACAGGGGAACCTACGAGCAGTACTTC.